The rows below give T cell receptor beta chains drawn from one sample of a study of blood T cell repertoires in COVID-19. Only in-frame clones appear in the TCRdb table, and some are missing; sequencing was by immunoSEQ multiplex PCR. The repertoire has 190,000 or so clones, approximately 86% of them found once; the top ten carry roughly 4%. The specimen sequenced was PBMCs or T cells enriched from blood (not recorded which). These receptors were obtained from a woman in her 30s who had been exposed to COVID-19. CDR3s include the opening cysteine and the closing phenylalanine or tryptophan. The D gene is left open where the match is weak. Clone size appears in some rows only: once, few, many, or a class for an expanded clone.

cdr3_nt: TGTGCCAGCAGTTACTTGGTAGCGGGGGACCAAGAGACCCAGTACTTC
cdr3_aa: CASSYLVAGDQETQYF
d_call: TRBD2
j_call: TRBJ2-5
clone_size: NA
v_call: TRBV6-5

cdr3_nt: TGTGCCAGCAGCTTGGACAGTCAACCTGAAGCTTTCTTT
cdr3_aa: CASSLDSQPEAFF
d_call: NA
j_call: TRBJ1-1
clone_size: NA
v_call: TRBV5-4

cdr3_nt: TGTGCCAGCAGCTTCAATGAGCAGTTCTTC
cdr3_aa: CASSFNEQFF
d_call: NA
j_call: TRBJ2-1
clone_size: NA
v_call: TRBV2

cdr3_nt: TGTGCCAGCAGCCCCGGGACTAGCACAGATACGCAGTATTTT
cdr3_aa: CASSPGTSTDTQYF
d_call: NA
j_call: TRBJ2-3
clone_size: NA
v_call: TRBV7-3

cdr3_nt: TGCGCCAGCAGTGATGGTCACAACCCCTATGGCTACACCTTC
cdr3_aa: CASSDGHNPYGYTF
d_call: NA
j_call: TRBJ1-2
clone_size: NA
v_call: TRBV10-1

cdr3_nt: TGTGCCACCAGCGGCACTTCAGGGTCGTATGGCTACACCTTC
cdr3_aa: CATSGTSGSYGYTF
d_call: NA
j_call: TRBJ1-2
clone_size: NA
v_call: TRBV24-1

cdr3_nt: TGTGCCAGTAGTCCCAATTGGGGGCAGGACTATGGCTACACCTTC
cdr3_aa: CASSPNWGQDYGYTF
d_call: NA
j_call: TRBJ1-2
clone_size: NA
v_call: TRBV19

cdr3_nt: TGTGCCAGCAGTCGGATGTTAGCGGGGGGCTTGCAGTATTTT
cdr3_aa: CASSRMLAGGLQYF
d_call: TRBD2
j_call: TRBJ2-3
clone_size: NA
v_call: TRBV27

cdr3_nt: TGTGCCAGCAGTTACTCTCATGGCCTCTACGAGCAGTACTTC
cdr3_aa: CASSYSHGLYEQYF
d_call: NA
j_call: TRBJ2-7
clone_size: once
v_call: TRBV6-5

cdr3_nt: TGTGCCAGCAGTGATCCGAAGGGGACAGGGGGCTCCTACAATGAGCAGTTCTTC
cdr3_aa: CASSDPKGTGGSYNEQFF
d_call: TRBD1
j_call: TRBJ2-1
clone_size: NA
v_call: TRBV2

cdr3_nt: TGTGCCAGCAGTTACCTTGGCAGGGGGTTCTCTGAAGCTTTCTTT
cdr3_aa: CASSYLGRGFSEAFF
d_call: TRBD1
j_call: TRBJ1-1
clone_size: NA
v_call: TRBV6-5

cdr3_nt: TGCGCCAGCAGCTTGGAGGGGGACGGCTACGAGCAGTACTTC
cdr3_aa: CASSLEGDGYEQYF
d_call: NA
j_call: TRBJ2-7
clone_size: NA
v_call: TRBV5-1

cdr3_nt: TGTGCCAGCAGTGAGACAGGAAGCAGCTCTGGGGCCAACGTCCTGACTTTC
cdr3_aa: CASSETGSSSGANVLTF
d_call: NA
j_call: TRBJ2-6
clone_size: NA
v_call: TRBV28

cdr3_nt: TGTGCCACCGCGGGACAGTCGAACACTGAAGCTTTCTTT
cdr3_aa: CATAGQSNTEAFF
d_call: TRBD1
j_call: TRBJ1-1
clone_size: NA
v_call: TRBV24-1